This T cell receptor beta chain was sequenced in a study of cytomegalovirus exposure and HLA in healthy donors. The donors were members of the validation cohort, which comprised 100 to 150 subjects and was separate from the first cohort of around 700 subjects. The CDR3 is 15 amino acids. Germline lookup yields CDR1 MNHNS and CDR2 SASEGT. V lost 0 bases and J 1 base, leaving 8 bases between the germline ends. Whole-study findings and limits: In vitro assays verified that three CMV-associated chains recognized CMV antigens specifically.

The assay was immunoSEQ multiplex PCR, and TCRdb's table has in-frame clones only and misses some. Of 180,000 or so clones in the sample, approximately 89% were seen once. This clone was found once. Its antigen remains unidentified. This receptor was taken from a man aged 25-40 years in good health and CMV-seropositive. Material: PBMCs. The chain has TRBV6-1 and TRBJ2-3, with TRBD2 as a possible D gene (6 bases). DNA for the CDR3: TGTGCCAGCAGTGAAGCGGGACTGGGCACAGATACGCAGTATTTT. This encodes CASSEAGLGTDTQYF.